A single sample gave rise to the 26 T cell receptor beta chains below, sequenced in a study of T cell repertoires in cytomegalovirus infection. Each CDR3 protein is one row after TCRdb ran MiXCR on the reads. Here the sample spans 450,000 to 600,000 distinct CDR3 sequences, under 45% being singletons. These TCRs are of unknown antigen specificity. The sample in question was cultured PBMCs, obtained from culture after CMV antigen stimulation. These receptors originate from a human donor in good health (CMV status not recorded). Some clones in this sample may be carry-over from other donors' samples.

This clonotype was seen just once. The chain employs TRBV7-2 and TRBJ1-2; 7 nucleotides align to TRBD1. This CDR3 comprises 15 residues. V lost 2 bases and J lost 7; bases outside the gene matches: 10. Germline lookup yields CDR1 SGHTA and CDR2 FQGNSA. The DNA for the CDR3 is TGTGCCAGCAGCTTAAGGGGACAGCCGGTAGGTGGCTACACCTTC. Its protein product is CASSLRGQPVGGYTF.

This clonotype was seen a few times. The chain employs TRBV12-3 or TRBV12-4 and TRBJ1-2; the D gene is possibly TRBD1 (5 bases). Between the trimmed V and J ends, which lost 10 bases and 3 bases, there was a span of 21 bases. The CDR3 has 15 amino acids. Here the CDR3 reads CATKGGGRAYYGYTF. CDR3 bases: TGTGCCACCAAGGGAGGTGGCAGGGCCTACTATGGCTACACCTTC.

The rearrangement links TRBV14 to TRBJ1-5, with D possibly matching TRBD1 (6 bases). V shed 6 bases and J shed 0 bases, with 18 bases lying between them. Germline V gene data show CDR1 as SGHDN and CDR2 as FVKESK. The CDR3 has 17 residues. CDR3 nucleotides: TGTGCCAGCAGGGCGGAGGGGGTTTTATGTAGCAATCAGCCCCAGCATTTT. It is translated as CASRAEGVLCSNQPQHF.

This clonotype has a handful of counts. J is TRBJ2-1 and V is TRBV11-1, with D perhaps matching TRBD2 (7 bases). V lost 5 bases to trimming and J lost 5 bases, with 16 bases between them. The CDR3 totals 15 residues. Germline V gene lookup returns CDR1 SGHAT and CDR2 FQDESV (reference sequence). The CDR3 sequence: CASSPGRGEDNEQFF. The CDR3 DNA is TGTGCCAGCAGCCCAGGGAGGGGGGAAGACAATGAGCAGTTCTTC.

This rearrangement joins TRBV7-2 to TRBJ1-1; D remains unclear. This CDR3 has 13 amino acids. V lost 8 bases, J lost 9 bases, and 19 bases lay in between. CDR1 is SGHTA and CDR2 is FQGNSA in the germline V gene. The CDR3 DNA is TGTGCCAGCTTAGAGCTACCACAAACAAAAGCTTTCTTT. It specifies CASLELPQTKAFF.

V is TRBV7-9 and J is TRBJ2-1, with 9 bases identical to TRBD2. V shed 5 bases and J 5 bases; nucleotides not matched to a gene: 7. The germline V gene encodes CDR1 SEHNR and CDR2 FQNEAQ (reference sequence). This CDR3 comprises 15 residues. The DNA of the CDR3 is TGTGCCAGCAGCCCCAGGACTAGCGCTAACAATGAGCAGTTCTTC. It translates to CASSPRTSANNEQFF.

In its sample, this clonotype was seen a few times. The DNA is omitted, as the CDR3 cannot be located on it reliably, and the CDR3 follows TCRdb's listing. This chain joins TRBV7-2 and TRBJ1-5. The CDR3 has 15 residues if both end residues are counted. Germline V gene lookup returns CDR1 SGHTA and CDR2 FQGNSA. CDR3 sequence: CASSLFWQSNQPQHF.

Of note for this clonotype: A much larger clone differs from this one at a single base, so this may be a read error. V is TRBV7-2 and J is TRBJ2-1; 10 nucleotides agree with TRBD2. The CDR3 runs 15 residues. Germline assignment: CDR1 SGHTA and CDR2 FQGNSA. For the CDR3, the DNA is TGTGCCAGCAGCAGACTAGCGGGCGTTTACAATGTGCAGTTCTTC. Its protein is CASSRLAGVYNVQFF.

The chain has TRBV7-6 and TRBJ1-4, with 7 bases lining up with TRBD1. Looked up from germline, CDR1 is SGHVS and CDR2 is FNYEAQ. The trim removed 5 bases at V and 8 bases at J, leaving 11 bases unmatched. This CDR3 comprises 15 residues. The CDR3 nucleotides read TGTGCCAGCAGCGAATCCCCAGGGGGACGCGAAAAACTGTTTTTT. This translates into CASSESPGGREKLFF.

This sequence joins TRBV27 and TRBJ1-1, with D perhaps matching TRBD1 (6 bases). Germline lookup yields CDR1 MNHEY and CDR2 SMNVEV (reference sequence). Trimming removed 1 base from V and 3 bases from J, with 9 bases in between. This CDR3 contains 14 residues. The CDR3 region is CASSLFGGDTEAFF. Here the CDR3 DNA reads TGTGCCAGCAGTTTATTCGGGGGCGACACTGAAGCTTTCTTT.

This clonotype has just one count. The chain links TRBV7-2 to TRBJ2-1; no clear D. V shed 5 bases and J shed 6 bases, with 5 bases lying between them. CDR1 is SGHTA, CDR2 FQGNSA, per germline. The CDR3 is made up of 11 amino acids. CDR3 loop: CASSATNEQFF. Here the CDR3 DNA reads TGTGCCAGCAGCGCGACCAATGAGCAGTTCTTC.

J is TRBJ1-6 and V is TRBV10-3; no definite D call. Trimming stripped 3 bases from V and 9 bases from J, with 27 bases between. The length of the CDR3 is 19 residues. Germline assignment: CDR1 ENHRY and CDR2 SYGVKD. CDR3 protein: CAISEFSGFGNPKFSPLHF. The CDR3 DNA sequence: TGTGCCATCAGTGAATTCTCGGGATTTGGCAACCCTAAGTTTTCACCCCTCCACTTT.

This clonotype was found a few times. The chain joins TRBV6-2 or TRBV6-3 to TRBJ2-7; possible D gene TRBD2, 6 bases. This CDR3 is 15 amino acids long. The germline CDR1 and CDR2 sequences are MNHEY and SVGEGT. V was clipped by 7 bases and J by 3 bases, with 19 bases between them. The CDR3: CASITTRRGYYEQYF. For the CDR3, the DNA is TGTGCCAGCATTACTACCCGCCGGGGGTACTACGAGCAGTACTTC.

The CDR3 DNA follows: TGTGCCAGCAATTTAGCGGGAGGGCCGGAGACCCAGTACTTC. This gives the protein CASNLAGGPETQYF. The chain recombines TRBV2 with TRBJ2-5; TRBD2 aligns across 11 bases. The V and J ends lost 7 bases and 5 bases, in that order; junction bases with no gene match: 6. The germline CDR1 and CDR2 sequences are SNHLY and FYNNEI. This CDR3 is 14 amino acids long.

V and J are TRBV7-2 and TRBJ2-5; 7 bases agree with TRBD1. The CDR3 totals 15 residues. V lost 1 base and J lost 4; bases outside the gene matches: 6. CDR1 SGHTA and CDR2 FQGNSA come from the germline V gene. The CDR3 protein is CASSLGLTGVETQYF. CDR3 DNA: TGTGCCAGCAGCTTAGGCCTAACAGGGGTAGAGACCCAGTACTTC.

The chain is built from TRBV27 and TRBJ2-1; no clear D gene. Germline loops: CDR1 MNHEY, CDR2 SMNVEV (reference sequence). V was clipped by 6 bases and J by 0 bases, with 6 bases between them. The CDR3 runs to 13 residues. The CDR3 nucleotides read TGTGCCAGCAGGCTACTCTCCTACAATGAGCAGTTCTTC. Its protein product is CASRLLSYNEQFF.

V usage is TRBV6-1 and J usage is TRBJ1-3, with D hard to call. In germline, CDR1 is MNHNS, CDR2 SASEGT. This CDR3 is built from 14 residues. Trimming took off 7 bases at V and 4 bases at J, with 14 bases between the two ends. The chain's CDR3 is CASTRAGFGNTIYF. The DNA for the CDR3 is TGTGCCAGCACAAGGGCAGGATTCGGAAACACCATATATTTT.

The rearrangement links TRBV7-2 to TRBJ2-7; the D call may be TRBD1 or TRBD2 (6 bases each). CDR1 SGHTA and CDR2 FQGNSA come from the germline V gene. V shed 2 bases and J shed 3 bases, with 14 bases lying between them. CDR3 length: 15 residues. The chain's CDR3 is CASSLHLRGLYEQYF. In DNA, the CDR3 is TGTGCCAGCAGCTTACATCTCCGGGGGCTCTACGAGCAGTACTTC.

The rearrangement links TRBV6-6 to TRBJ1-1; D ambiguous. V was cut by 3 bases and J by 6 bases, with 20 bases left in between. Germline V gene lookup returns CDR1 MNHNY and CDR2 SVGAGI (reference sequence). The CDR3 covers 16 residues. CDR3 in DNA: TGTGCCAGCAGTTATAGACCTGGAAGGCTTACGCCTGAAGCTTTCTTT. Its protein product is CASSYRPGRLTPEAFF.

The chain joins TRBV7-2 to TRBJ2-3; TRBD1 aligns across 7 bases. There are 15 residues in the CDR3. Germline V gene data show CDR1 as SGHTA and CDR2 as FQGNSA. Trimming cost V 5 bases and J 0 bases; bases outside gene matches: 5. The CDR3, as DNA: TGTGCCAGCAGCCTGACAGGGCCTAGCACAGATACGCAGTATTTT. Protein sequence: CASSLTGPSTDTQYF.

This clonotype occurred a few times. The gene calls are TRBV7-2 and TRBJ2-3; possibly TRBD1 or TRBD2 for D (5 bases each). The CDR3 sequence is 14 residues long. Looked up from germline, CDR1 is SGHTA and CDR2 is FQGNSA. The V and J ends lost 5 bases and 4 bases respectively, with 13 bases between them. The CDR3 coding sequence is TGTGCCAGCAGCCCCGGCCTGGGGGCAGATACGCAGTATTTT. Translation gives CASSPGLGADTQYF.

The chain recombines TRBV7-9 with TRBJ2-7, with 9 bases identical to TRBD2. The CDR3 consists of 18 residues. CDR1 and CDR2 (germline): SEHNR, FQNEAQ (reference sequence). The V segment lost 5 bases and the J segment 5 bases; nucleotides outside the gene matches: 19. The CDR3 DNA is TGTGCCAGCAGCACCTTGGGAGGTATTAGCGGGAGTCTGGACGAGCAGTACTTC. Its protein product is CASSTLGGISGSLDEQYF.

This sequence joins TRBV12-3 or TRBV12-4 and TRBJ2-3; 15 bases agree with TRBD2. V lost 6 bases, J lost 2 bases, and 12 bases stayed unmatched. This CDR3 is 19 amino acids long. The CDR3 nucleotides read TGTGCCAGCAGCTCTTTTCGGACTAGCGGGAGGGGGGACACAGATACGCAGTATTTT. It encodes CASSSFRTSGRGDTDTQYF.

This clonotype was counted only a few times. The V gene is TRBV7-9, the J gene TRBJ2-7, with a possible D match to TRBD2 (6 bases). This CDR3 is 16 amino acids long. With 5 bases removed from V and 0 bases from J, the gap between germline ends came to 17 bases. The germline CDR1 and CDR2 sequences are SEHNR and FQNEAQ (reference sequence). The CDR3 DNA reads TGTGCCAGCAGCATATCGAAACGGGACTCCTCCTACGAGCAGTACTTC. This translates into CASSISKRDSSYEQYF.

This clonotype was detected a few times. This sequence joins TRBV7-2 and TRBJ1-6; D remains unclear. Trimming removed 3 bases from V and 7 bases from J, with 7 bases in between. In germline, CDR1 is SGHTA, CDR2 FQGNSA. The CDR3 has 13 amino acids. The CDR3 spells CASSFWSNSPLHF. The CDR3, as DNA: TGTGCCAGCAGCTTTTGGAGCAATTCACCCCTCCACTTT.

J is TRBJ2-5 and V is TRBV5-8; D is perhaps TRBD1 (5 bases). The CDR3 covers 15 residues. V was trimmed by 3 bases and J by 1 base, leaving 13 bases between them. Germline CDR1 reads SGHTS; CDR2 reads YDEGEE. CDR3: CASSSSSTGQETQYF. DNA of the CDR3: TGTGCCAGCAGCTCCTCAAGTACAGGCCAAGAGACCCAGTACTTC.